This T cell receptor (beta chain) was identified during a study of early T cells in non-severe SARS-CoV-2 infection. Across the whole study: RNA in bulk from unsorted whole blood was sequenced, and chains were unpaired. Study outcomes and limitations: VDJdb matching skewed toward anti-spike CD8 responses, missing private and CD4 specificities.

This clonotype came up many times. What it binds is unknown. V lost 4 bases, J lost 5 bases, and 20 bases lay in between. The CDR3 extends over 17 amino acids. In germline, CDR1 is KGHSH, CDR2 LQKENI. Attachment of unique molecular identifiers was made to individual cDNA molecules. TCRdb redid the calling of the 5' RACE reads with MiXCR, one entry per CDR3 protein. Of approximately 29,000 distinct CDR3 sequences in the sample, approximately 5.3% were seen once. Sequences were obtained from whole blood. The sequence derives from an adult who was a healthcare worker with PCR-confirmed SARS-CoV-2 infection or an uninfected control (not recorded which). The chain uses TRBV18 and TRBJ1-4; unclear D gene. The CDR3 sequence: CASSLLQPGPENEKLFF. CDR3 coding DNA: TGTGCCAGCTCACTATTACAACCGGGTCCGGAAAATGAAAAACTGTTTTTT.